This is a list of T cell receptor beta chains from one sample in a study of T cells in tumors after PD-1 blockade. Sequenced by immunoSEQ multiplex PCR; TCRdb stores in-frame clones only, minus some. The table lists 45,000 to 60,000 clones, 79% of them singletons, with over 15% in the top ten. This material consisted of PBMCs, taken before anti-PD-1 treatment. The origin of the receptors is a human donor with basal cell carcinoma. The CDR3 runs from the conserved cysteine through the conserved F or W. The D gene is left open where the match is weak. The size entry is marked missing in some rows and otherwise reads once, few, many or a size class.

size	V	D	length	J	DNA	CDR3
once	TRBV5-4	NA	14	TRBJ2-3	TGTGCCAGCAGCTTGGCCCCTAGCACAGATACGCAGTATTTT	CASSLAPSTDTQYF
NA	TRBV5-1	TRBD1	16	TRBJ2-3	TGCGCCAGCAGCTTCTCGGGACAGGGATACACAGATACGCAGTATTTT	CASSFSGQGYTDTQYF
NA	TRBV5-1	NA	14	TRBJ1-2	TGCGCCAGCAGCTTCCCCCGGAGGGAGGAAGGCTACACCTTC	CASSFPRREEGYTF
NA	TRBV6-5	NA	15	TRBJ2-5	TGTGCCAGCAGTTACTCTACTGGCAGACAAGAGACCCAGTACTTC	CASSYSTGRQETQYF
NA	TRBV3-1/TRBV3-2	NA	15	TRBJ1-2	TGTGCCAGCAGCCGCACATACGGCGAAAACTATGGCTACACCTTC	CASSRTYGENYGYTF
NA	TRBV25-1	TRBD1	14	TRBJ1-2	TGTGCCAGCTCAAAAGAGGGGGCGATAGATGGCTACACCTTC	CASSKEGAIDGYTF
NA	TRBV5-6	NA	13	TRBJ1-3	TGTGCCAGCAGCTTGGCTCGGGGAAACACCATATATTTT	CASSLARGNTIYF
NA	TRBV29-1	TRBD1	14	TRBJ2-3	TGCAGCGTAGGCGTGGGGACAGGATCGGATACGCAGTATTTT	CSVGVGTGSDTQYF
NA	TRBV3-1/TRBV3-2	NA	14	TRBJ1-2	TGTGCCAGCAGCCAAGCCGGGGGGTTTTATGGCTACACCTTC	CASSQAGGFYGYTF
NA	TRBV3-1/TRBV3-2	NA	15	TRBJ1-4	TGTGCCAGCAGCCATGCTTGGGGGGGTGGTGAAAAACTGTTTTTT	CASSHAWGGGEKLFF
NA	TRBV5-1	NA	15	TRBJ2-1	TGCGCCAGCAGGGTGGGGGCGGAGGTTTACAATGAGCAGTTCTTC	CASRVGAEVYNEQFF
NA	TRBV7-2	NA	16	TRBJ2-7	TGTGCCAGCAGCTCGCTCGAGGAACGGGACCCCTACGAGCAGTACTTC	CASSSLEERDPYEQYF
NA	TRBV9	NA	13	TRBJ1-2	TGTGCCAGCAGCCCTCTTTCAGACTATGGCTACACCTTC	CASSPLSDYGYTF
NA	TRBV24-1	NA	11	TRBJ2-1	TGTGCCACCAGTGATTTTAATGAGCAGTTCTTC	CATSDFNEQFF
NA	TRBV12-3/TRBV12-4	NA	13	TRBJ2-7	TGTGCCAGCAGTTTGGGCCCCGGGTACGAGCAGTACTTC	CASSLGPGYEQYF
NA	TRBV28	NA	14	TRBJ1-4	TGTGCCAGCAGTTTATCGGCAGGGTTCGAAAAACTGTTTTTT	CASSLSAGFEKLFF
NA	TRBV6-5	NA	14	TRBJ2-7	TGTGCCAGCAGCCCCTGGGGGTTGGTCCACGAGCAGTACTTC	CASSPWGLVHEQYF
NA	TRBV28	NA	17	TRBJ2-6	TGTGCCAGCAGCTCAGCGGGTTCGGGCTCTGGGGCCAACGTCCTGACTTTC	CASSSAGSGSGANVLTF
NA	TRBV2	NA	14	TRBJ1-5	TGTGCCAGCAGTGAGAGCGGGGTTAATCAGCCCCAGCATTTT	CASSESGVNQPQHF
NA	TRBV30	NA	16	TRBJ1-6	TGTGCCTGGGCCCCACAGGGTCGGTTGTTAGGGTCCCCCCTCCACTTT	CAWAPQGRLLGSPLHF
NA	TRBV5-1	TRBD1	15	TRBJ1-1	TGCGCCAGCCGACTTTCCGGGACAGGACTTACTGAAGCTTTCTTT	CASRLSGTGLTEAFF
NA	TRBV27	NA	14	TRBJ2-5	TGTGCCAGCAGTTTATCCCGCAGCGTGACGACCCAGTACTTC	CASSLSRSVTTQYF
once	TRBV6-5	NA	13	TRBJ1-2	TGTGCCAGCAGTTACGAGGATTCCTATGGCTACACCTTC	CASSYEDSYGYTF
NA	TRBV24-1	NA	14	TRBJ1-2	TGTGCCACCAGTGATTTGGAGGGAAACTATGGCTACACCTTC	CATSDLEGNYGYTF
NA	TRBV27	NA	16	TRBJ2-3	TGTGCCAGCAGTTATCGCTGGACAGCAAGTACAGATACGCAGTATTTT	CASSYRWTASTDTQYF
NA	TRBV19	NA	11	TRBJ2-7	TGTGCCAGTAGTTTGGGGTACGAGCAGTACTTC	CASSLGYEQYF
NA	TRBV7-9	NA	15	TRBJ2-2	TGTGCCAGCACCAAGAGGAGCGGGCCCCCCGGGGAGCTGTTTTTT	CASTKRSGPPGELFF
NA	TRBV18	NA	13	TRBJ1-5	TGTGCCAGCTCACCACCGGGGATACAGCCCCAGCATTTT	CASSPPGIQPQHF
NA	TRBV28	NA	14	TRBJ1-2	TGTGCCAGCAGTCCCGGACACGTTAACTATGGCTACACCTTC	CASSPGHVNYGYTF
NA	TRBV5-6	TRBD1	15	TRBJ2-7	TGTGCCAGCAGCTTGACAGGACAGGGTGGCTACGAGCAGTACTTC	CASSLTGQGGYEQYF
NA	TRBV12-3/TRBV12-4	NA	11	TRBJ2-3	TGTGCCAGCAGTTCCCTAGATACGCAGTATTTT	CASSSLDTQYF